The 28 T cell receptor beta chains below all came from one sample that was sequenced in a study of T cells after yellow fever vaccination. TCRdb re-called the 5' RACE reads with MiXCR, one entry per CDR3 protein. Of fewer than 500,000 distinct CDR3 sequences in the sample, 18% are singletons; the top ten hold around 17%. Specimen: PBMCs, collected before the yellow fever booster vaccination. These receptors were taken from a man between 18 and 35 years old who received the YFV17D yellow fever vaccine.

CDR3 sequence: CASSSPPTTGTYEQYF. CDR3 coding DNA: TGTGCCAGCAGTTCGCCACCGACGACAGGGACCTACGAGCAGTACTTC. The chain combines TRBV6-6 with TRBJ2-7; the match to TRBD1 covers 7 bases. The germline CDR1 and CDR2 sequences are MNHNY and SVGAGI (reference sequence). Trimming removed 4 bases from V and 2 bases from J; junction bases left unmatched: 11. This CDR3 region has 16 residues.

In this sample, this clonotype turned up a few times. The chain employs TRBV4-3 and TRBJ1-1; no clear D. The V gene lost 1 base and the J gene lost 4 bases, with 13 bases spanning the gap. The CDR3 is 15 residues long. The germline CDR1 and CDR2 sequences are LGHNA and YSLEER. The CDR3 spells CASSQGFGSLTEAFF. Here the CDR3 DNA reads TGCGCCAGCAGCCAAGGGTTCGGGAGTCTCACTGAAGCTTTCTTT.

The chain recombines TRBV5-6 with TRBJ2-5; 10 nucleotides align to TRBD1. The J segment lost 7 bases and the V segment lost 6 bases, leaving 18 bases of the junction unmatched. Germline assignment: CDR1 SGHDT and CDR2 YYEEEE. CDR3 length equals 17 residues. In DNA form, the CDR3 reads TGTGCCAGCACCAGAACTGGGACAGGGGTATATTTCGGGACCCAGTACTTC. Residues: CASTRTGTGVYFGTQYF.

The rearrangement links TRBV27 to TRBJ1-2, with D possibly TRBD1 on 5 matching bases. The CDR3 runs to 15 residues. Trimming took 4 bases from V and 3 from J, leaving 15 bases between them. Germline V lookup: CDR1 MNHEY, CDR2 SMNVEV (reference sequence). The CDR3 coding sequence is TGTGCCAGCAGTTCCACAGGAAGGCGATACTATGGCTACACCTTC. Protein product: CASSSTGRRYYGYTF.

This clonotype was picked up a small number of times. This CDR3 reads CASSFQGADTQYF. CDR3 DNA: TGTGCCAGCAGCTTCCAGGGGGCAGATACGCAGTATTTT. This chain connects TRBV7-8 to TRBJ2-3; 7 bases match TRBD1. With V trimmed by 3 bases and J by 4 bases, 1 base remained unmatched. The CDR3 totals 13 residues. Germline CDR1 and CDR2: SGHVS and FQNEAQ. The variable domain in full, completed from reference TRBV7-8 and TRBJ2-3, reads GAGVSQSPRYKVAKRGQDVALRCDPISGHVSLFWYQQALGQGPEFLTYFQNEAQLDKSGLPSDRFFAERPEGSVSTLKIQRTQQEDSAVYLCASSFQGADTQYFGPGTRLTVL.

The CDR3, as DNA: TGTGCCACCTTTTCTGGGGACGAGCAGTACGTC. It is translated as CATFSGDEQYV. The V call is TRBV27, the J call TRBJ2-7; D ambiguous. Germline V gene lookup returns CDR1 MNHEY and CDR2 SMNVEV (reference sequence). Deletions cut 10 bases from V and 5 bases from J, with 12 bases between. The CDR3 sequence is 11 residues long.

The CDR3 here is CASIPEGRPRQPQHF. The CDR3 nucleotides are TGTGCCAGCATTCCGGAGGGCAGGCCAAGGCAGCCCCAGCATTTT. This chain links TRBV7-2 with TRBJ1-5, with unresolved D. Germline CDR1 and CDR2: SGHTA and FQGNSA. With 7 bases removed from V and 7 bases from J, the gap between germline ends came to 20 bases. The CDR3 totals 15 residues.

This clonotype was seen at least ten times. V usage is TRBV5-1 and J usage is TRBJ2-6; D unclear. Germline V gives CDR1 SGHRS, CDR2 YFSETQ. Trimming cost V 1 base and J 0 bases, with 5 bases left between them. The CDR3 is made up of 15 amino acids. The CDR3 nucleotides are TGCGCCAGCAGCTTGCCCAGCTCTGGGGCCAACGTCCTGACTTTC. Translating it yields CASSLPSSGANVLTF.

The chain carries TRBV5-1 and TRBJ2-2; 10 bases are a match to TRBD2. Germline values: CDR1 SGHRS, CDR2 YFSETQ. V was pared by 4 bases and J by 6 bases, with 9 bases of the junction left unmatched. CDR3 size: 16 residues. The CDR3: CASSPTSGVTSGELFF. CDR3 nucleotides: TGCGCCAGCAGCCCCACTAGCGGGGTGACCTCCGGGGAGCTGTTTTTT.

The chain recombines TRBV29-1 with TRBJ1-1; D is unresolved. Trimming stripped 2 bases from V and 4 bases from J, with 14 bases between. The length of the CDR3 is 14 residues. Per the germline V gene, CDR1 is SQVTM and CDR2 is ANQGSEA. DNA of the CDR3: TGCAGCGTTGAAAGGGCCGGGATCGGCACTGAAGCTTTCTTT. Translated: CSVERAGIGTEAFF. Full variable domain (missing parts from reference TRBV29-1 and TRBJ1-1): SAVISQKPSRDICQRGTSLTIQCQVDSQVTMMFWYRQQPGQSLTLIATANQGSEATYESGFVIDKFPISRPNLTFSTLTVSNMSPEDSSIYLCSVERAGIGTEAFFGQGTRLTVV.

The chain has TRBV5-1 and TRBJ2-7; possible D gene TRBD1, 6 bases. Trimming left V 4 bases short and J 0 bases short, with 8 bases between. The germline gives CDR1 SGHRS, CDR2 YFSETQ. This CDR3 has 13 amino acids. In DNA form, the CDR3 reads TGCGCCAGCAGCAGGGACAACTCCTACGAGCAGTACTTC. This translates into CASSRDNSYEQYF.

This clonotype was detected only a few times. The rearrangement links TRBV18 to TRBJ2-3; D might be TRBD2 (6 bases). Looked up from germline, CDR1 is KGHSH and CDR2 is LQKENI. V lost 6 bases to trimming and J lost 5 bases, with 24 bases between them. This CDR3 is 17 amino acids long. The CDR3 loop is CASSQPSGLLMVDTQYF. The CDR3 DNA is TGTGCCAGCTCTCAGCCATCGGGACTTCTGATGGTAGATACGCAGTATTTT. Full variable domain (missing parts from reference TRBV18 and TRBJ2-3): NAGVMQNPRHLVRRRGQEARLRCSPMKGHSHVYWYRQLPEEGLKFMVYLQKENIIDESGMPKERFSAEFPKEGPSILRIQQVVRGDSAAYFCASSQPSGLLMVDTQYFGPGTRLTVL.

Ten or more counts support this clonotype. The chain recombines TRBV20-1 with TRBJ2-1; TRBD2 matches at 7 bases. The CDR3 is 17 amino acids. V was clipped by 0 bases and J by 0 bases; unmatched bases: 8. CDR1 is DFQATT and CDR2 is SNEGSKA in the germline V gene (reference sequence). The CDR3 protein is CSARDWGGPSSYNEQFF. As DNA, the CDR3 is TGCAGTGCTAGAGATTGGGGAGGGCCGAGCTCCTACAATGAGCAGTTCTTC.

This rearrangement joins TRBV20-1 to TRBJ1-2; a possible D gene is TRBD1 (6 bases). The ends were cut back, 1 base at V and 6 bases at J, with 9 bases in the middle. The CDR3 has 12 amino acids. Germline assignment: CDR1 DFQATT and CDR2 SNEGSKA (reference sequence). CDR3 in DNA: TGCAGTGCTAGAGGGGGGCCGGATGGCTACACCTTC. Translation gives CSARGGPDGYTF.

This clonotype was detected only a few times. V is TRBV20-1 and J is TRBJ1-1; 7 nucleotides line up with TRBD1. The CDR3 length is 13 residues. In germline, CDR1 is DFQATT, CDR2 SNEGSKA (reference sequence). Trimming removed 7 bases from V and 10 bases from J; junction bases left unmatched: 15. CDR3 in amino acids: CSVPPRGGGRAFF. For the CDR3, the DNA is TGCAGTGTCCCTCCCAGGGGGGGGGGTCGAGCTTTCTTT.

This chain connects TRBV27 to TRBJ2-1; tentatively, D is TRBD1 (6 bases). V gave up 5 bases and J gave up 6 bases, with 17 bases separating them. From germline, CDR1 is MNHEY and CDR2 SMNVEV (reference sequence). The CDR3 extends over 15 amino acids. The CDR3 region is CASSTGTKFFNEQFF. CDR3 DNA sequence: TGTGCCAGCAGTACCGGGACAAAGTTCTTCAATGAGCAGTTCTTC.

In its sample, this clonotype was seen many times. This chain links TRBV24-1 with TRBJ2-2; D is unclear. With 2 bases removed from V and 0 bases from J, the gap between germline ends came to 3 bases. The CDR3 totals 14 residues. Germline assignment: CDR1 KGHDR and CDR2 SFDVKD. DNA for the CDR3: TGTGCCACCAGTGATTGGACGAACACCGGGGAGCTGTTTTTT. Its translation: CATSDWTNTGELFF.

The chain links TRBV12-3 or TRBV12-4 to TRBJ2-3; TRBD2 matches at 9 bases. The ends lost 5 bases at V and 4 bases at J; junction bases unmatched: 10. The CDR3 is made up of 16 amino acids. CDR3 coding DNA: TGTGCCAGCAGTCCGTCCTTGCGGGGGGGACCAGATACGCAGTATTTT. Encoded protein: CASSPSLRGGPDTQYF.

The chain combines TRBV6-5 with TRBJ2-3; TRBD1 might be the D (5 bases). CDR1 is MNHEY and CDR2 is SVGAGI in the germline V gene. This CDR3 has 15 amino acids. The V and J ends lost 2 bases and 2 bases respectively, with 11 bases between them. The CDR3 bases are TGTGCCAGCAGTTACGGCAGGGTTAACACAGATACGCAGTATTTT. It yields the protein CASSYGRVNTDTQYF.

Written as DNA, the CDR3 is TGTGCCAGCAGTCCCCCAGTTAGTTCCTACGAGCAGTACGTC. It yields the protein CASSPPVSSYEQYV. The rearrangement links TRBV27 to TRBJ2-7; D is undetermined. V was pared by 5 bases and J by 1 base, with 12 bases between. The CDR3 spans 14 residues. Germline V gene lookup returns CDR1 MNHEY and CDR2 SMNVEV (reference sequence).

The chain has TRBV2 and TRBJ1-3; 8 nucleotides match TRBD1. The CDR3 has 15 amino acids. From germline, CDR1 is SNHLY and CDR2 FYNNEI. Unmatched junction bases numbered 1, after V lost 3 bases and J lost 0 bases. CDR3 bases: TGTGCCAGCAGTGATCAGGGGGCCTCTGGAAACACCATATATTTT. Protein sequence: CASSDQGASGNTIYF. The variable domain in full, with the rest retrieved from reference TRBV2 and TRBJ1-3, is EPEVTQTPSHQVTQMGQEVILRCVPISNHLYFYWYRQILGQKVEFLVSFYNNEISEKSEIFDDQFSVERPDGSNFTLKIRSTKLEDSAMYFCASSDQGASGNTIYFGEGSWLTVV.

This chain links TRBV6-1 with TRBJ2-5; D is undetermined. CDR3 length: 14 residues. The ends were cut back, 5 bases at V and 0 bases at J, with 10 bases in the middle. Per germline, CDR1 MNHNS and CDR2 SASEGT. CDR3 sequence: CASSPLTYQETQYF. The CDR3 coding sequence is TGTGCCAGCAGTCCATTAACGTACCAAGAGACCCAGTACTTC.

V usage is TRBV4-1 and J usage is TRBJ2-5; D gene unclear. V lost 1 base and J lost 4, with 10 bases in between. Germline-derived CDR1 and CDR2 are MGHRA and YSYEKL. The CDR3 sequence is 14 residues long. The chain's CDR3 is CASSQAAKGETQYF. The CDR3 DNA follows: TGCGCCAGCAGCCAAGCGGCTAAGGGAGAGACCCAGTACTTC.

The rearrangement links TRBV20-1 to TRBJ2-1; D uncertain. This CDR3 spans 12 amino acids. Germline CDR1 is DFQATT and CDR2 is SNEGSKA (reference sequence). Trimming shortened V by 3 bases and J by 6 bases, and 9 bases separated the two germline ends. Written as DNA, the CDR3 is TGCAGTGCTAGGGGCTCGGGCAATGAGCAGTTCTTC. The encoded protein is CSARGSGNEQFF.

The chain joins TRBV12-5 to TRBJ2-3, with D perhaps matching TRBD2 (7 bases). This CDR3 comprises 17 residues. CDR1 and CDR2 (germline): LGHNT, FRNRAP. V was shortened by 0 bases and J by 2 bases, with 15 bases between the two germline ends. This CDR3 is CASGLVRGALYTDTQYF. Here the CDR3 DNA reads TGTGCTAGTGGTTTGGTACGGGGGGCCCTTTACACAGATACGCAGTATTTT.

This clonotype was detected only a few times. The rearrangement uses TRBV25-1 and TRBJ1-2; D is uncertain. CDR1 and CDR2 from the germline V gene are MGHDK and SYGVNS. Trimming took off 2 bases at V and 1 base at J, with 2 bases between the two ends. The CDR3 loop spans 12 amino acids. The CDR3 here is CASSEVNYGYTF. The CDR3 nucleotides are TGTGCCAGCAGTGAAGTTAACTATGGCTACACCTTC.

This clonotype has ten or more counts. The junction differs from germline at one of its ends, possibly a read error. The chain links TRBV4-3 to TRBJ1-6; 12 bases agree with TRBD1. CDR3 size: 14 residues. Germline V gene lookup returns CDR1 LGHNA and CDR2 YSLEER. The DNA of the CDR3 is TGTGCCAGCAGCCAGGGGACAGGGGGCTCACCCCTCCACTTT. It translates to CASSQGTGGSPLHF.

The chain recombines TRBV5-6 with TRBJ1-4; TRBD1 is a possible D gene (5 bases). V was trimmed by 4 bases and J by 4 bases, leaving 11 bases between them. There are 14 residues in the CDR3. CDR1 is SGHDT and CDR2 is YYEEEE in the germline V gene. The CDR3 nucleotides are TGTGCCAGCAGCCTGCAGGGTGATAATGAAAAACTGTTTTTT. It translates to CASSLQGDNEKLFF.